This is a list of T cell receptor beta chains from one sample in a study of PD-L1 blockade in urothelial cancer. The method was immunoSEQ multiplex PCR; TCRdb's version includes in-frame clones alone and lacks a portion of them. Seen here are tens of thousands of clones, around 85% observed once, and the top ten hold around 15%. Sample: PBMCs, taken around atezolizumab (anti-PD-L1) treatment. These receptors came from a man aged 60 to 75 with urothelial cancer. Both conserved end residues are part of each CDR3. The order of the fields is V gene, J gene, clone size, D gene, CDR3 protein, CDR3 DNA. A D gene is named only where the DNA matches it firmly. Not every row has a clone size; where given, it reads once, few, many or a size class.

v_call: TRBV2
j_call: TRBJ2-5
clone_size: NA
d_call: TRBD1
cdr3_aa: CASSTVGQGFETQYF
cdr3_nt: TGTGCCAGCAGTACAGTGGGACAGGGCTTCGAGACCCAGTACTTC

v_call: TRBV2
j_call: TRBJ1-2
clone_size: NA
d_call: NA
cdr3_aa: CASSESRDSFSTF
cdr3_nt: TGTGCCAGCAGTGAATCCCGGGACTCATTTTCCACCTTC

v_call: TRBV5-8
j_call: TRBJ2-7
clone_size: NA
d_call: NA
cdr3_aa: CASSLRLVGPAYEQYF
cdr3_nt: TGTGCCAGCAGCTTACGGCTAGTGGGGCCAGCCTACGAGCAGTACTTC

v_call: TRBV19
j_call: TRBJ2-6
clone_size: once
d_call: TRBD1
cdr3_aa: CASSTRTGGSGANVLTF
cdr3_nt: TGTGCCAGTAGTACCAGGACAGGGGGTTCTGGGGCCAACGTCCTGACTTTC

v_call: TRBV7-9
j_call: TRBJ2-2
clone_size: NA
d_call: NA
cdr3_aa: CASSLTGISGELFF
cdr3_nt: TGTGCCAGCAGCTTAACAGGGATCTCCGGGGAGCTGTTTTTT

v_call: TRBV5-5
j_call: TRBJ2-4
clone_size: NA
d_call: NA
cdr3_aa: CASSLSVTQNIQYF
cdr3_nt: TGTGCCAGCAGCTTGTCAGTCACCCAAAACATTCAGTACTTC

v_call: TRBV30
j_call: TRBJ1-5
clone_size: NA
d_call: NA
cdr3_aa: CAWSVGGPQHF
cdr3_nt: TGTGCCTGGAGTGTGGGGGGGCCCCAGCATTTT

v_call: TRBV7-8
j_call: TRBJ1-1
clone_size: NA
d_call: NA
cdr3_aa: CASSLRGSFDLNTEAFF
cdr3_nt: TGTGCCAGCAGCCTCAGAGGGTCTTTTGACCTTAACACTGAAGCTTTCTTT

v_call: TRBV12-2
j_call: TRBJ1-1
clone_size: NA
d_call: NA
cdr3_aa: CASRPGGGGTEAFF
cdr3_nt: TGTGCAAGTCGCCCCGGGGGGGGAGGCACTGAAGCTTTCTTT

v_call: TRBV2
j_call: TRBJ2-5
clone_size: NA
d_call: NA
cdr3_aa: CASKLWAGQETQYF
cdr3_nt: TGTGCCAGCAAACTATGGGCAGGGCAAGAGACCCAGTACTTC

v_call: TRBV4-3
j_call: TRBJ2-1
clone_size: NA
d_call: NA
cdr3_aa: CASSQEAGTGTYEQFF
cdr3_nt: TGCGCCAGCAGCCAAGAAGCGGGGACAGGCACATATGAGCAGTTCTTC

v_call: TRBV19
j_call: TRBJ2-7
clone_size: once
d_call: TRBD1
cdr3_aa: CASSVRDRGLGEQYF
cdr3_nt: TGTGCCAGTAGTGTCCGGGACAGGGGCCTCGGGGAGCAGTACTTC

v_call: TRBV28
j_call: TRBJ2-3
clone_size: NA
d_call: NA
cdr3_aa: CASSFPNSDTQYF
cdr3_nt: TGTGCCAGCAGTTTCCCGAACTCGGATACGCAGTATTTT

v_call: TRBV5-1
j_call: TRBJ2-3
clone_size: once
d_call: NA
cdr3_aa: CASSLSQLVDTQYF
cdr3_nt: TGCGCCAGCAGCTTGTCCCAGCTAGTGGATACGCAGTATTTT

v_call: TRBV9
j_call: TRBJ2-1
clone_size: NA
d_call: TRBD2
cdr3_aa: CASSAGASGVLHEQFF
cdr3_nt: TGTGCCAGCAGCGCTGGGGCTAGCGGGGTACTACATGAGCAGTTCTTC

v_call: TRBV13
j_call: TRBJ2-3
clone_size: NA
d_call: TRBD2
cdr3_aa: CASSSLAGLRTDTQYF
cdr3_nt: TGTGCCAGCAGCTCGTTAGCGGGGCTCCGCACAGATACGCAGTATTTT

v_call: TRBV2
j_call: TRBJ1-2
clone_size: NA
d_call: TRBD1
cdr3_aa: CASRGQGAYYGYTF
cdr3_nt: TGTGCCAGCAGGGGACAGGGGGCATATTATGGCTACACCTTC

v_call: TRBV28
j_call: TRBJ1-2
clone_size: once
d_call: TRBD1
cdr3_aa: CASSLSQGGHGYTF
cdr3_nt: TGTGCCAGCAGTTTATCCCAGGGGGGTCATGGCTACACCTTC

v_call: TRBV9
j_call: TRBJ2-3
clone_size: NA
d_call: NA
cdr3_aa: CASSPLSRGSDTQYF
cdr3_nt: TGTGCCAGCAGCCCCCTTTCCAGGGGTTCTGATACGCAGTATTTT

v_call: TRBV5-1
j_call: TRBJ1-5
clone_size: NA
d_call: TRBD1
cdr3_aa: CASSPDRVDNQPQHF
cdr3_nt: TGCGCCAGCAGCCCTGACAGGGTAGACAATCAGCCCCAGCATTTT

v_call: TRBV29-1
j_call: TRBJ2-5
clone_size: NA
d_call: NA
cdr3_aa: CSVDTVGQPQETQYF
cdr3_nt: TGCAGCGTGGATACAGTAGGACAGCCACAAGAGACCCAGTACTTC

v_call: TRBV30
j_call: TRBJ1-2
clone_size: few
d_call: NA
cdr3_aa: CAWSATRDYGYTF
cdr3_nt: TGTGCCTGGAGTGCAACCCGGGACTATGGCTACACCTTC

v_call: TRBV5-1
j_call: TRBJ1-1
clone_size: NA
d_call: NA
cdr3_aa: CASSLSGQNPTEAFF
cdr3_nt: TGCGCCAGCAGCTTGTCGGGACAAAACCCCACTGAAGCTTTCTTT

v_call: TRBV15
j_call: TRBJ2-3
clone_size: NA
d_call: TRBD2
cdr3_aa: CATSRGGTSGVTDTQYF
cdr3_nt: TGTGCCACCAGCAGGGGAGGGACTAGCGGGGTCACAGATACGCAGTATTTT

v_call: TRBV29-1
j_call: TRBJ1-1
clone_size: NA
d_call: NA
cdr3_aa: CSVENRNFTDTEAFF
cdr3_nt: TGCAGCGTTGAAAACAGGAATTTTACGGACACTGAAGCTTTCTTT

v_call: TRBV5-8
j_call: TRBJ2-1
clone_size: NA
d_call: TRBD1
cdr3_aa: CASSTYGTGWDEQFF
cdr3_nt: TGTGCCAGCAGTACTTACGGGACAGGGTGGGATGAGCAGTTCTTC

v_call: TRBV7-2
j_call: TRBJ2-1
clone_size: NA
d_call: TRBD2
cdr3_aa: CASSLIGREPGYEQFF
cdr3_nt: TGTGCCAGCAGCTTGATAGGGCGGGAGCCGGGGTATGAGCAGTTCTTC

v_call: TRBV7-6
j_call: TRBJ2-2
clone_size: once
d_call: NA
cdr3_aa: CASSPLGAGELFF
cdr3_nt: TGTGCCAGCAGCCCCTTGGGGGCTGGGGAGCTGTTTTTT

v_call: TRBV18
j_call: TRBJ1-4
clone_size: NA
d_call: TRBD1
cdr3_aa: CASSPPLGQRYEKLFF
cdr3_nt: TGTGCCAGCTCACCACCCCTGGGACAGCGGTATGAAAAACTGTTTTTT

v_call: TRBV9
j_call: TRBJ1-6
clone_size: NA
d_call: TRBD1
cdr3_aa: CASSPRQGAPNSPLHF
cdr3_nt: TGTGCCAGCAGCCCACGACAGGGGGCGCCTAATTCACCCCTCCACTTT

v_call: TRBV5-1
j_call: TRBJ2-1
clone_size: NA
d_call: TRBD1
cdr3_aa: CASSELTGTGSGEQFF
cdr3_nt: TGCGCCAGCAGCGAGCTCACCGGGACAGGGTCCGGTGAGCAGTTCTTC

v_call: TRBV6-5
j_call: TRBJ1-1
clone_size: NA
d_call: TRBD1
cdr3_aa: CASSQVQGGAEAFF
cdr3_nt: TGTGCCAGCAGTCAAGTACAGGGGGGTGCTGAAGCTTTCTTT

v_call: TRBV5-6
j_call: TRBJ2-4
clone_size: NA
d_call: NA
cdr3_aa: CASSIRTPLAKNIQYF
cdr3_nt: TGTGCCAGCAGCATCCGGACACCCTTAGCCAAAAACATTCAGTACTTC

v_call: TRBV10-3
j_call: TRBJ2-1
clone_size: NA
d_call: TRBD2
cdr3_aa: CAISESPGTSGSNNEQFF
cdr3_nt: TGTGCCATCAGTGAATCGCCCGGGACTAGCGGGAGCAACAATGAGCAGTTCTTC

v_call: TRBV2
j_call: TRBJ1-1
clone_size: NA
d_call: NA
cdr3_aa: CASSYLQGEAFF
cdr3_nt: TGTGCCAGCAGTTACCTACAGGGTGAAGCTTTCTTT

v_call: TRBV30
j_call: TRBJ2-7
clone_size: NA
d_call: TRBD2
cdr3_aa: CAWGRLRAGAMNEQYF
cdr3_nt: TGTGCCTGGGGTCGACTCCGGGCGGGAGCTATGAACGAGCAGTACTTC

v_call: TRBV7-3
j_call: TRBJ2-3
clone_size: NA
d_call: TRBD2
cdr3_aa: CASSLDSGGALRDTQYF
cdr3_nt: TGTGCCAGCAGCTTAGACAGCGGGGGGGCCCTTAGAGATACGCAGTATTTT

v_call: TRBV29-1
j_call: TRBJ1-6
clone_size: once
d_call: TRBD1
cdr3_aa: CSVSTGGNSPLHF
cdr3_nt: TGCAGCGTTTCGACAGGGGGCAATTCACCCCTCCACTTT

v_call: TRBV5-1
j_call: TRBJ1-2
clone_size: NA
d_call: NA
cdr3_aa: CASSLRPGISIGYTF
cdr3_nt: TGCGCCAGCAGCTTGCGGCCAGGGATATCCATAGGCTACACCTTC

v_call: TRBV25-1
j_call: TRBJ1-2
clone_size: NA
d_call: NA
cdr3_aa: CASSEAGRDGGYTF
cdr3_nt: TGTGCCAGCAGTGAAGCCGGCAGGGATGGTGGCTACACCTTC

v_call: TRBV5-1
j_call: TRBJ2-3
clone_size: NA
d_call: TRBD2
cdr3_aa: CASSWGGITSTDTQYF
cdr3_nt: TGCGCCAGCAGCTGGGGGGGGATAACTAGCACAGATACGCAGTATTTT

v_call: TRBV30
j_call: TRBJ1-1
clone_size: NA
d_call: NA
cdr3_aa: CAWVGTFGTEAFF
cdr3_nt: TGTGCCTGGGTGGGGACTTTCGGCACTGAAGCTTTCTTT

v_call: TRBV2
j_call: TRBJ2-1
clone_size: NA
d_call: TRBD2
cdr3_aa: CASSVTSGSYNEQFF
cdr3_nt: TGTGCCAGCAGCGTGACTAGCGGGTCCTACAATGAGCAGTTCTTC

v_call: TRBV19
j_call: TRBJ2-1
clone_size: NA
d_call: TRBD2
cdr3_aa: CASRSGGAYEQFF
cdr3_nt: TGTGCCAGTAGATCCGGGGGGGCCTATGAGCAGTTCTTC

v_call: TRBV11-2
j_call: TRBJ2-3
clone_size: NA
d_call: NA
cdr3_aa: CASSPYQGHRYTSTDTQYF
cdr3_nt: TGTGCCAGCAGCCCTTACCAAGGACACCGATATACTAGCACAGATACGCAGTATTTT

v_call: TRBV4-3
j_call: TRBJ1-1
clone_size: NA
d_call: NA
cdr3_aa: CASSQVQAVGLLSTEAFF
cdr3_nt: TGCGCCAGCAGCCAAGTTCAGGCAGTAGGACTCCTGAGCACTGAAGCTTTCTTT

v_call: TRBV2
j_call: TRBJ1-2
clone_size: NA
d_call: TRBD1
cdr3_aa: CASTKTGSDYGYTF
cdr3_nt: TGTGCCAGTACTAAGACAGGGTCGGACTATGGCTACACCTTC

v_call: TRBV10-2
j_call: TRBJ2-7
clone_size: NA
d_call: NA
cdr3_aa: CASSLEGRTEQYF
cdr3_nt: TGCGCCAGCAGTCTGGAGGGCCGCACGGAGCAGTACTTC